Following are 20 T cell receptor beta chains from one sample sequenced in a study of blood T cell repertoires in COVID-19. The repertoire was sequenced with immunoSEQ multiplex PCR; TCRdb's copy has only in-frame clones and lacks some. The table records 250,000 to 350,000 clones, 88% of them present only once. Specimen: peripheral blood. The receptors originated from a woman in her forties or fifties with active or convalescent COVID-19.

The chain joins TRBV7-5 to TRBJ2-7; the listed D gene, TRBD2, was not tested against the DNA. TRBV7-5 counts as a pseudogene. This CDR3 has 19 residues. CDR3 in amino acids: CARSSPPALRLAGSYEQYF. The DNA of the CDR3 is TGTGCCAGAAGCTCCCCCCCCGCCCTTAGGCTAGCAGGTTCCTACGAGCAGTACTTC.

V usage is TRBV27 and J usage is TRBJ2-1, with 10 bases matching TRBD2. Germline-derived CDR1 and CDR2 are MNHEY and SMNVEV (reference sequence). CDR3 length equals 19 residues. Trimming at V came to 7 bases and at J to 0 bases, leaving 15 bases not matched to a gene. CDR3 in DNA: TGTGCCAGCAAAGCGTACGGAACTAGCGGGGCAATCTCCTACAATGAGCAGTTCTTC. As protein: CASKAYGTSGAISYNEQFF.

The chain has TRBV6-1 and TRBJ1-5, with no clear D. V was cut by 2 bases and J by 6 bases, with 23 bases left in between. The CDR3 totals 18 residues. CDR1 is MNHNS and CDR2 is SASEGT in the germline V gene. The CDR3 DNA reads TGTGCCAGCAGTGAAATTTTGGGAGGGAGAGGTGCTGGTCAGCCCCAGCATTTT. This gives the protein CASSEILGGRGAGQPQHF.

The CDR3, as DNA: TGTGCCAGCAGCGCCCGGACAGCGAACACCGGGGAGCTGTTTTTT. Its protein is CASSARTANTGELFF. The J gene is TRBJ2-2, the V gene TRBV7-2, with D possibly matching TRBD1 (6 bases). Trimming stripped 5 bases from V and 0 bases from J, with 10 bases between. Germline CDR1 reads SGHTA; CDR2 reads FQGNSA. This CDR3 comprises 15 residues. Full variable domain (remainder filled in from reference TRBV7-2 and TRBJ2-2): GAGVSQSPSNKVTEKGKDVELRCDPISGHTALYWYRQSLGQGLEFLIYFQGNSAPDKSGLPSDRFSAERTGGSVSTLTIQRTQQEDSAVYLCASSARTANTGELFFGEGSRLTVL.

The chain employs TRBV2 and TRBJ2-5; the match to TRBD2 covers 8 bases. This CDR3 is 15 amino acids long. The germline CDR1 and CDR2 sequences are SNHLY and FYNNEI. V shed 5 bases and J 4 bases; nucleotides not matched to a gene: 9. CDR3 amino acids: CASSTQAGVGETQYF. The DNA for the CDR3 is TGTGCCAGCAGTACCCAAGCGGGGGTAGGAGAGACCCAGTACTTC.

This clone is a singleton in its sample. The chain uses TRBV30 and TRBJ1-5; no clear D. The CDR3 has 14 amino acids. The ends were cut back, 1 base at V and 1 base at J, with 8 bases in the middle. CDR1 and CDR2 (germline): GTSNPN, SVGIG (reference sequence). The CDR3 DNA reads TGTGCCTGGAGTGCCGACTTCAGCAATCAGCCCCAGCATTTT. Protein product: CAWSADFSNQPQHF.

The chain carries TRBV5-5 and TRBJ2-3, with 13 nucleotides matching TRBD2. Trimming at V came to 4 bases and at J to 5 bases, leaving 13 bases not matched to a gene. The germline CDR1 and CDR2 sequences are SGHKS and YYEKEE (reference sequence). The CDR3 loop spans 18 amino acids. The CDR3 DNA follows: TGTGCCAGCAGCAATTTTCCCGGACTAGCGGGAGTAAAAGATACGCAGTATTTT. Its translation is CASSNFPGLAGVKDTQYF.

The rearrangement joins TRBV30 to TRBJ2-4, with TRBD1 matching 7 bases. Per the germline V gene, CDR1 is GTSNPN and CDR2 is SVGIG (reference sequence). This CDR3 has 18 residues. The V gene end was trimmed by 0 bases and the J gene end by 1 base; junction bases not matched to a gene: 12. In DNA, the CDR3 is TGTGCCTGGAGTGTGGAAGACAGGGCTAATTATGCCAAAAACATTCAGTACTTC. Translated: CAWSVEDRANYAKNIQYF.

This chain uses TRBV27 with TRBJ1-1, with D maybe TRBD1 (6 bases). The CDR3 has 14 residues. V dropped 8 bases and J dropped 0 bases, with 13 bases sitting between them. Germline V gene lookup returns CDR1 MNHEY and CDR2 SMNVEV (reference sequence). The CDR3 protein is CASVGGALNTEAFF. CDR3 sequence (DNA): TGTGCCAGCGTCGGGGGGGCTTTGAACACTGAAGCTTTCTTT.

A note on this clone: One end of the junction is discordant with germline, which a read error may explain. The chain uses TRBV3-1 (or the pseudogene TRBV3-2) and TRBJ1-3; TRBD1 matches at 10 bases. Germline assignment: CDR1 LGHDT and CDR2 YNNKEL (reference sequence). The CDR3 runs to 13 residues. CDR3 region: CGTGAVSGNTIYF. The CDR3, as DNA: TGCGGGACAGGGGCAGTCTCTGGAAACACCATATATTTT.

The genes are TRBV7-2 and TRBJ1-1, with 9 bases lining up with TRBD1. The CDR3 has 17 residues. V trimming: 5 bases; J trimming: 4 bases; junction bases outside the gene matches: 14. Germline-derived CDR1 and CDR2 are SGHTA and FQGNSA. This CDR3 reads CASSQYRTGGIATEAFF. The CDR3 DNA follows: TGTGCCAGCAGCCAGTACCGTACAGGGGGCATTGCCACTGAAGCTTTCTTT.

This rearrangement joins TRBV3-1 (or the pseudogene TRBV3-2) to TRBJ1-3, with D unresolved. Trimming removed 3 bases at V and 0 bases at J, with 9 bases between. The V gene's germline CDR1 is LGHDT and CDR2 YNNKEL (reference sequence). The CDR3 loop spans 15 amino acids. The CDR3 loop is CASSQELHSGNTIYF. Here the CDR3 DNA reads TGTGCCAGCAGCCAGGAGCTACACTCTGGAAACACCATATATTTT.

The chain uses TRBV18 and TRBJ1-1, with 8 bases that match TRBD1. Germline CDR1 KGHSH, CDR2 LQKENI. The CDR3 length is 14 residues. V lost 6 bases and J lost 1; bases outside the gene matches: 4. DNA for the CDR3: TGTGCCAGCTCTCAACAGGGGGAGAACACTGAAGCTTTCTTT. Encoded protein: CASSQQGENTEAFF.

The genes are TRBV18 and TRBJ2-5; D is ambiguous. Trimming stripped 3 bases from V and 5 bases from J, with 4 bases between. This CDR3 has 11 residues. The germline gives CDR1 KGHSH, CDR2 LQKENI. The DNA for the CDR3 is TGTGCCAGCTCACCCGGGGAGACCCAGTACTTC. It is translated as CASSPGETQYF.

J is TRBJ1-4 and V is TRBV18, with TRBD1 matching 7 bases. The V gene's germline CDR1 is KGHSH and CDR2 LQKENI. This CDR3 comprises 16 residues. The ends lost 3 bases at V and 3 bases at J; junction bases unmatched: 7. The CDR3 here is CASSPVIGTANEKLFF. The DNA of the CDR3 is TGTGCCAGCTCACCCGTAATCGGGACAGCTAATGAAAAACTGTTTTTT.

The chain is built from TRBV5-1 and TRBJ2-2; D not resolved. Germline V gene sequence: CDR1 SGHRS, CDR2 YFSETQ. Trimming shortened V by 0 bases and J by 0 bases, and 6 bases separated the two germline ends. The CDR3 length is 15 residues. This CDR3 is CASSLDISNTGELFF. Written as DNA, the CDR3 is TGCGCCAGCAGCTTGGACATATCGAACACCGGGGAGCTGTTTTTT. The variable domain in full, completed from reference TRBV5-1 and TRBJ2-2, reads KAGVTQTPRYLIKTRGQQVTLSCSPISGHRSVSWYQQTPGQGLQFLFEYFSETQRNKGNFPGRFSGRQFSNSRSEMNVSTLELGDSALYLCASSLDISNTGELFFGEGSRLTVL.

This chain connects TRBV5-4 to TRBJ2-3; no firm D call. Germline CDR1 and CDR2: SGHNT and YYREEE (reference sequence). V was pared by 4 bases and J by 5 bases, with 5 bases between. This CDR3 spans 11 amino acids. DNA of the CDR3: TGTGCCAGCAGCGAGAGAGATACGCAGTATTTT. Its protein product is CASSERDTQYF.

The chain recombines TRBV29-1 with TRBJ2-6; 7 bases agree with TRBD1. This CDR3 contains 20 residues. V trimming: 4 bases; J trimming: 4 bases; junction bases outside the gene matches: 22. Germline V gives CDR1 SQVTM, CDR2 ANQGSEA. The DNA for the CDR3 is TGCAGCGTTGTATTTCTGGTTACAGGGGAGAACTATTCGGGGGCCAACGTCCTGACTTTC. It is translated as CSVVFLVTGENYSGANVLTF. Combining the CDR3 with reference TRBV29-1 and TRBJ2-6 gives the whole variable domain SAVISQKPSRDICQRGTSLTIQCQVDSQVTMMFWYRQQPGQSLTLIATANQGSEATYESGFVIDKFPISRPNLTFSTLTVSNMSPEDSSIYLCSVVFLVTGENYSGANVLTFGAGSRLTVL.

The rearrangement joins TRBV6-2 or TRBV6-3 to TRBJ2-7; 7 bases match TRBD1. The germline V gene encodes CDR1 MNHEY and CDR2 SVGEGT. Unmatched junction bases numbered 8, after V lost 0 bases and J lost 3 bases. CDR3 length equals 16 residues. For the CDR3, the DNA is TGTGCCAGCAGTTACTCAAAGACAGGGAATGGCTACGAGCAGTACTTC. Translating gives CASSYSKTGNGYEQYF.

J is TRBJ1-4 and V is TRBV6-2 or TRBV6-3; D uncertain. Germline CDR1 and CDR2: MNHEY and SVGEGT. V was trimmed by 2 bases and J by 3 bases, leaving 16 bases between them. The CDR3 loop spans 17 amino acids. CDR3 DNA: TGTGCCAGCAGTTACCCCACCGCCGGGGTGGCTAATGAAAAACTGTTTTTT. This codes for CASSYPTAGVANEKLFF.